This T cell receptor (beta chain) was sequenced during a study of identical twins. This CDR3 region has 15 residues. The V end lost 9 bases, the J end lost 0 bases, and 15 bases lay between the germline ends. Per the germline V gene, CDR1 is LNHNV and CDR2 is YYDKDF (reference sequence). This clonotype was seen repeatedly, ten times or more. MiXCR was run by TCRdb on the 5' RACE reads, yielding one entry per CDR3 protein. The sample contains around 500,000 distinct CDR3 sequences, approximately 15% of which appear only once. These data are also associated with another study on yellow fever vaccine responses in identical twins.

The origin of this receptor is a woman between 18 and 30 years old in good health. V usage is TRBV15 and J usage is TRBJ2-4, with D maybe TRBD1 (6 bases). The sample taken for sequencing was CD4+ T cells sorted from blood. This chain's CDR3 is CATGGWGLAKNIQYF. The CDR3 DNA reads TGTGCCACTGGAGGCTGGGGGCTAGCCAAAAACATTCAGTACTTC.